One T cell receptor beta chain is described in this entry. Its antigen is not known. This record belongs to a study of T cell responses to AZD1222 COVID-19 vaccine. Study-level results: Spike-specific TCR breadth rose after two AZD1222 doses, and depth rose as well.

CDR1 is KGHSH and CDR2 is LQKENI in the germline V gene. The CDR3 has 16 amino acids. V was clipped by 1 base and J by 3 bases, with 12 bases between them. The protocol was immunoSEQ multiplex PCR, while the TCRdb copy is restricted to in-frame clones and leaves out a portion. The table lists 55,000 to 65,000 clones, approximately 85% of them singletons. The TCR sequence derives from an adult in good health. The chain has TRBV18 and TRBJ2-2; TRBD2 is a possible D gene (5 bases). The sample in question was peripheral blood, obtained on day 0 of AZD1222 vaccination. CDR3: CASSPLIPEDTGELFF. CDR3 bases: TGTGCCAGCTCACCACTCATCCCGGAGGACACCGGGGAGCTGTTTTTT.